This note documents a single T cell receptor (beta chain) sequence. Its antigen is unidentified. Antigen-specific CD4+ T cells were expanded with viral peptide pools in the ViraFEST assay before sequencing. At the end of about 10 days of culture, CD4+ T cells were isolated. All study participants received two doses of BNT162b2 or mRNA-1273 vaccine. Vaccine recipients, nucleocapsid antibody negative, had no prior SARS-CoV-2 infection. Researchers reported culturing a few million PBMC in each well, adding around 10 IU/ml IL-2 and 10 ug/ml peptides. Half-medium replacement with IL-2 medium occurred on days 3 and 7. Method: immunoSEQ multiplex PCR; TCRdb's copy keeps in-frame clones and lacks some. The repertoire consists of some 68,000 clones, with about 86% occurring once and the leading ten covering 0.95% to 1.5%. Germline loops: CDR1 SGHTS, CDR2 YDEGEE. The CDR3 is 13 residues long. Trimming removed 0 bases from V and 9 bases from J, with 7 bases in between.

The data belong to a study of vaccination effects on CD4 cells after COVID-19. The sample here was CD4+ T cells from PBMCs cultured with HCoV-229E spike peptides, taken after COVID-19 vaccination. The chain uses TRBV5-8 and TRBJ1-6; D remains unclear. The sequence was obtained from a human donor who received a COVID-19 vaccine. CDR3 coding DNA: TGTGCCAGCAGCTTGGGGGTACGTTCACCCCTCCACTTT. It encodes CASSLGVRSPLHF.